Following are 18 T cell receptor beta chains from one sample sequenced in a study of cytomegalovirus exposure and HLA in healthy donors. With 60 Vbeta and 13 Jbeta primers, the PCR was carried out. Measured with immunoSEQ multiplex PCR; TCRdb has only the in-frame clones, and not every one. This listing includes 150,000 to 200,000 clones. Sequencing input: PBMCs. The receptors derive from a man aged 25 to 40 in good health and CMV-seronegative.

This chain uses TRBV11-2 with TRBJ1-2; TRBD1 aligns across 8 bases. CDR3 size: 12 residues. Germline values: CDR1 SGHAT, CDR2 FQNNGV. J was trimmed by 7 bases and V by 8 bases; bases with no gene match: 6. CDR3 bases: TGTGCCAGCCACAATACAGGGGGTGGCTACACCTTC. This encodes CASHNTGGGYTF.

The chain carries TRBV19 and TRBJ2-7, with 11 bases lining up with TRBD1. V lost 3 bases to trimming and J lost 2 bases; unmatched junction nucleotides: 3. The CDR3 runs 15 residues. In germline, CDR1 is LNHDA, CDR2 SQIVND (reference sequence). The CDR3 sequence is CASSIRGQGAYEQYF. As DNA, the CDR3 is TGTGCCAGTAGTATTCGGGGACAGGGGGCCTACGAGCAGTACTTC.

The chain recombines TRBV5-8 with TRBJ2-1; the match to TRBD2 covers 7 bases. CDR1 and CDR2 (germline): SGHTS, YDEGEE. The length of the CDR3 is 13 residues. V lost 3 bases and J lost 8; bases outside the gene matches: 5. This CDR3 reads CASSSGLTDEQFF. The CDR3 DNA reads as TGTGCCAGCAGCTCGGGACTAACCGATGAGCAGTTCTTC.

This chain connects TRBV7-8 to TRBJ1-4; D may be TRBD1 (5 bases). The V gene lost 1 base and the J gene lost 7 bases, with 10 bases spanning the gap. The length of the CDR3 is 14 residues. Germline-derived CDR1 and CDR2 are SGHVS and FQNEAQ. In DNA, the CDR3 is TGTGCCAGCAGCTTAGGGACAATTGGTGAAAAACTGTTTTTT. Its protein is CASSLGTIGEKLFF.

The chain employs TRBV30 and TRBJ1-3; tentative D call: TRBD1 (6 bases). This CDR3 is built from 13 residues. The germline V gene has CDR1 GTSNPN and CDR2 SVGIG (reference sequence). The germline V and J ends were trimmed by 7 bases and 2 bases, with 12 bases remaining between them. CDR3 amino acids: CAYQQGPGNTIYF. The DNA of the CDR3 is TGTGCCTATCAACAGGGACCTGGAAACACCATATATTTT.

The J gene is TRBJ1-2, the V gene TRBV4-3; possible D gene TRBD1, 6 bases. The CDR3 sequence is 16 residues long. Trimming pared 1 base from V and 5 bases from J, leaving 17 bases between. Germline CDR1 LGHNA, CDR2 YSLEER. The CDR3 DNA follows: TGCGCCAGCAGCCAAGCAAGGGCAGGACAGCCGTATGGCTACACCTTC. It encodes CASSQARAGQPYGYTF.

The rearrangement joins TRBV19 to TRBJ1-4; 7 bases are a match to TRBD1. Germline values: CDR1 LNHDA, CDR2 SQIVND (reference sequence). After removal of 8 bases from V and 3 bases from J, the junction contained 6 bases not matched to a gene. The CDR3 is 14 residues long. Here the CDR3 reads CASSPGTANEKLFF. CDR3 nucleotide sequence: TGTGCCAGTTCCCCCGGGACAGCTAATGAAAAACTGTTTTTT.

This chain links TRBV5-6 with TRBJ1-3; tentatively, D is TRBD1 (6 bases). The V and J ends lost 3 bases and 0 bases respectively, with 13 bases between them. This CDR3 is 16 amino acids long. CDR1 is SGHDT, CDR2 YYEEEE, per germline. CDR3 sequence (DNA): TGTGCCAGCAGCTGGGGGCTGATGAGCTCTGGAAACACCATATATTTT. Amino acid sequence: CASSWGLMSSGNTIYF.

This chain links TRBV28 with TRBJ2-7, with 7 bases fitting TRBD1. After removal of 6 bases from V and 4 bases from J, the junction contained 6 bases not matched to a gene. Per the germline V gene, CDR1 is MDHEN and CDR2 is SYDVKM. The CDR3 sequence is 13 residues long. The CDR3 region has the DNA TGTGCCAGCAGAGTGGGCAGGGGGTACGAGCAGTACTTC. Protein sequence: CASRVGRGYEQYF. Full variable domain (rest looked up from reference TRBV28 and TRBJ2-7): DVKVTQSSRYLVKRTGEKVFLECVQDMDHENMFWYRQDPGLGLRLIYFSYDVKMKEKGDIPEGYSVSREKKERFSLILESASTNQTSMYLCASRVGRGYEQYFGPGTRLTVT.

The chain is built from TRBV19 and TRBJ1-5, with 9 bases that match TRBD1. The CDR3 runs 15 residues. Germline V gene sequence: CDR1 LNHDA, CDR2 SQIVND (reference sequence). Trimming cost V 4 bases and J 4 bases; bases outside gene matches: 5. The CDR3 nucleotides read TGTGCCAGTAGTAGGGACAGGGCCCAGAATCAGCCCCAGCATTTT. Translating it yields CASSRDRAQNQPQHF.

The chain is built from TRBV19 and TRBJ1-2; the D gene is possibly TRBD1 (6 bases). CDR1 and CDR2 from the germline V gene are LNHDA and SQIVND (reference sequence). Trimming pared 3 bases from V and 2 bases from J, leaving 10 bases between. This CDR3 is 14 amino acids long. The CDR3 region is CASSITGQNYGYTF. CDR3 DNA sequence: TGTGCCAGTAGTATCACAGGACAGAACTATGGCTACACCTTC.

The rearrangement uses TRBV19 and TRBJ1-5; the match to TRBD1 covers 7 bases. The germline V gene has CDR1 LNHDA and CDR2 SQIVND (reference sequence). This CDR3 region has 16 residues. J was trimmed by 0 bases and V by 4 bases; bases with no gene match: 6. In DNA, the CDR3 is TGTGCCAGTAGTACCGGGGACAGCTATAGCAATCAGCCCCAGCATTTT. It is translated as CASSTGDSYSNQPQHF.

The CDR3 is CASSVEWSSGRENNEQFF. The CDR3 DNA sequence: TGTGCCAGCAGCGTAGAGTGGTCTAGCGGGAGGGAAAACAATGAGCAGTTCTTC. The chain joins TRBV9 to TRBJ2-1; the match to TRBD2 covers 12 bases. CDR3 length: 18 residues. The germline V gene has CDR1 SGDLS and CDR2 YYNGEE. J was trimmed by 5 bases and V by 0 bases; bases with no gene match: 9.

The chain links TRBV27 to TRBJ2-1; 9 nucleotides line up with TRBD1. The CDR3 runs 15 residues. Germline CDR1 is MNHEY and CDR2 is SMNVEV (reference sequence). V lost 3 bases, J lost 5 bases, and 5 bases stayed unmatched. DNA for the CDR3: TGTGCCAGCAGTTTTCCGGGACAGGGAAACAATGAGCAGTTCTTC. Amino acid sequence: CASSFPGQGNNEQFF.

This chain joins TRBV6-5 and TRBJ2-7; TRBD2 matches at 7 bases. Germline V CDR1 and CDR2: MNHEY, SVGAGI. The CDR3 sequence is 14 residues long. V lost 8 bases to trimming and J lost 0 bases; unmatched junction nucleotides: 7. DNA of the CDR3: TGTGCCAGCCGAAGCGGGGACGCCTCCTACGAGCAGTACTTC. Protein: CASRSGDASYEQYF.

The V call is TRBV5-1, the J call TRBJ1-1; no clear D gene. Trimming shortened V by 2 bases and J by 1 base, and 6 bases separated the two germline ends. The CDR3 spans 13 residues. The V gene's germline CDR1 is SGHRS and CDR2 YFSETQ. CDR3 sequence reads: CASSLLENTEAFF. The CDR3, as DNA: TGCGCCAGCAGCTTACTAGAGAACACTGAAGCTTTCTTT.

V is TRBV5-1 and J is TRBJ2-5; a weak D match, TRBD1 (6 bases). The J call may be faulty, since TRBJ2-7 better matches the DNA end. The CDR3 is 16 amino acids. CDR1 SGHRS and CDR2 YFSETQ come from the germline V gene. This CDR3 is CASSLDRASTFSEQYF. The CDR3 region has the DNA TGCGCCAGCAGCTTGGACAGGGCTTCAACTTTTTCCGAGCAGTACTTC.

The chain couples TRBV6-6 to TRBJ2-7; D might be TRBD2 (6 bases). CDR3 length: 13 amino acids. Germline V gene sequence: CDR1 MNHNY, CDR2 SVGAGI (reference sequence). Trimming took off 0 bases at V and 4 bases at J, with 7 bases between the two ends. CDR3 DNA: TGTGCCAGCAGTTACTCAGGGACTTACGAGCAGTACTTC. It encodes CASSYSGTYEQYF.